A single sample gave rise to the 14 T cell receptor beta chains below, sequenced in a study of T-cell reconstitution after alpha-beta-depleted transplantation in children. Researchers prepared the TCRbeta library using unique molecular identifiers, the study reports. One entry per CDR3 protein results from TCRdb running MiXCR on the PCR reads. The top ten clones hold 11% to 15% of a sample with 450,000 to 550,000 distinct CDR3 sequences, about an eighth of them seen once. The sample here was PBMCs, mostly from graft donor cells, taken 180 days after TCRalphabeta/CD19-depleted stem cell transplant. The receptors were sampled from a female patient under 10 years old who had a stem cell transplant for aplastic anemia, so the T cells may come from the graft donor.

This chain links TRBV27 with TRBJ2-7, with 7 bases aligning to TRBD1. The germline V gene has CDR1 MNHEY and CDR2 SMNVEV (reference sequence). V lost 2 bases and J lost 2; bases outside the gene matches: 12. CDR3 length: 17 amino acids. CDR3 sequence: CASSLRVDRALPYEQYF. The DNA of the CDR3 is TGTGCCAGCAGTTTACGGGTAGACAGGGCATTACCCTACGAGCAGTACTTC.

This clonotype was observed a few times. The V call is TRBV10-2, the J call TRBJ1-5; D is perhaps TRBD1 (5 bases). This CDR3 has 14 residues. CDR1 WSHSY and CDR2 SAAADI come from the germline V gene. V lost 6 bases and J lost 6, with 15 bases in between. This chain's CDR3 is CASSPRGYGQPQHF. The CDR3 nucleotides read TGCGCCAGCAGCCCCCGGGGCTATGGTCAGCCCCAGCATTTT.

This clonotype was detected a few times. The genes are TRBV21-1 and TRBJ2-7; the table's D gene call, TRBD2, was not cross checked with the DNA. TRBV21-1 is shown as a pseudogene. This CDR3 region has 16 residues. CDR3 DNA: TGTGCCAGCAGCAAAGTTGTTTCCGGGTGGGACTACGAGCAGTACTTC. Amino acid sequence: CASSKVVSGWDYEQYF.

This clonotype was seen only a few times. The rearrangement uses TRBV7-2 and TRBJ2-3; TRBD2 matches 7 bases. J gave up 3 bases and V 9 bases, and 12 bases lay outside the gene matches. The CDR3 covers 15 residues. Germline V gene data show CDR1 as SGHTA and CDR2 as FQGNSA. CDR3 loop: CASLTAGARTDTQYF. The CDR3 region has the DNA TGTGCCAGTCTTACCGCGGGAGCGAGAACAGATACGCAGTATTTT.

This clonotype has just a few counts. The chain joins TRBV12-3 or TRBV12-4 to TRBJ1-2, with TRBD1 matching 8 bases. This CDR3 is built from 16 residues. Trimming cost V 8 bases and J 1 base; bases outside gene matches: 12. This CDR3 reads CASQPMRTGLNYGYTF. Written as DNA, the CDR3 is TGTGCCAGCCAACCTATGAGGACAGGGCTTAACTATGGCTACACCTTC.

The rearrangement joins TRBV14 to TRBJ2-7; perhaps TRBD2 as D (5 bases). The CDR3 has 16 residues. Trimming shortened V by 1 base and J by 5 bases, and 18 bases separated the two germline ends. Germline V gene sequence: CDR1 SGHDN, CDR2 FVKESK. The CDR3 spells CASSQVKRSWLDEQYF. As DNA, the CDR3 is TGTGCCAGCAGCCAAGTTAAGCGGTCCTGGCTGGACGAGCAGTACTTC. Combining the CDR3 with reference TRBV14 and TRBJ2-7 gives the whole variable domain EAGVTQFPSHSVIEKGQTVTLRCDPISGHDNLYWYRRVMGKEIKFLLHFVKESKQDESGMPNNRFLAERTGGTYSTLKVQPAELEDSGVYFCASSQVKRSWLDEQYFGPGTRLTVT.

This clonotype was seen many times. The chain uses TRBV29-1 and TRBJ2-3; no firm D call. The CDR3 runs 16 residues. Between the trimmed V and J ends, which lost 5 bases and 5 bases, there was a span of 23 bases. Germline V CDR1 and CDR2: SQVTM, ANQGSEA. The CDR3 nucleotides are TGCAGCGTTCCCCCCCCGAGGTCAGCGAGAATAGATACGCAGTATTTT. Encoded protein: CSVPPPRSARIDTQYF.

In this sample, this clonotype turned up a few times. This sequence joins TRBV29-1 and TRBJ1-1, with D hard to call. This CDR3 has 8 residues. Trimming shortened V by 3 bases and J by 11 bases, and 4 bases separated the two germline ends. Germline assignment: CDR1 SQVTM and CDR2 ANQGSEA. Written as DNA, the CDR3 is TGCAGCGTTGAGGCGGCTTTCTTT. Protein: CSVEAAFF.

This clonotype was counted a few times. The V gene is TRBV6-5, the J gene TRBJ2-1, with unresolved D. The CDR3 is 15 amino acids. The germline CDR1 and CDR2 sequences are MNHEY and SVGAGI. Trimming shortened V by 0 bases and J by 5 bases, and 11 bases separated the two germline ends. The CDR3 nucleotides are TGTGCCAGCAGTTACTCGCCACTGGCGAACAATGAGCAGTTCTTC. Residues: CASSYSPLANNEQFF.

This clonotype was seen a few times. This sequence joins TRBV7-2 and TRBJ1-1; the D is unclear. Per germline, CDR1 SGHTA and CDR2 FQGNSA. The length of the CDR3 is 15 residues. V lost 6 bases, J lost 0 bases, and 14 bases lay in between. CDR3 sequence (DNA): TGTGCCAGCAGGAGGCGGGGTCGGATGAACACTGAAGCTTTCTTT. It yields the protein CASRRRGRMNTEAFF.

Here the CDR3 DNA reads TGCGCCAGCAGCTTGGTCCCCCCGGGACAGGGTCTATATGAAGCTTTCTTT. Translated: CASSLVPPGQGLYEAFF. The rearrangement links TRBV5-1 to TRBJ1-1; 9 bases align to TRBD1. The length of the CDR3 is 17 residues. Germline values: CDR1 SGHRS, CDR2 YFSETQ. V dropped 0 bases and J dropped 7; count of bases not matched to a gene: 13.

The rearrangement uses TRBV29-1 and TRBJ1-2; 7 bases agree with TRBD1. Germline-derived CDR1 and CDR2 are SQVTM and ANQGSEA. The CDR3 runs 11 residues. Germline trimming cut 8 bases from V and 2 bases from J; bases unmatched to any gene: 2. The CDR3 DNA is TGCAGCCAGGGACAGAACTATGGCTACACCTTC. Translating it yields CSQGQNYGYTF.

This clonotype was seen only a few times. The V gene is TRBV5-1, the J gene TRBJ1-1, with no clear D. Trimming left V 2 bases short and J 2 bases short, with 10 bases between. From germline, CDR1 is SGHRS and CDR2 YFSETQ. The CDR3 contains 14 residues. The CDR3 DNA sequence: TGCGCCAGCAGCTTCCCGGGCCCCAACACTGAAGCTTTCTTT. Translated: CASSFPGPNTEAFF.

The sample holds a few counts of this clonotype. The chain is built from TRBV3-1 and TRBJ2-7; D could derive from TRBD1 or TRBD2 (5 bases each). The CDR3 contains 14 residues. From germline, CDR1 is LGHDT and CDR2 YNNKEL (reference sequence). The germline V and J ends were trimmed by 2 bases and 5 bases, with 13 bases remaining between them. CDR3 region: CASSQTGLYNEQYF. CDR3 coding DNA: TGTGCCAGCAGCCAAACGGGGCTCTACAACGAGCAGTACTTC.